Listed here are 19 T cell receptor beta chains from one sample, sequenced in a study of T cell repertoires in cytomegalovirus infection. TCRdb reanalysed the reads using MiXCR and keeps one entry per CDR3 protein. The data contain about 570,000 distinct CDR3 sequences, approximately 40% of them singletons. Which antigens these TCRs recognize remains unknown. The material sequenced was cultured PBMCs, taken from culture after CMV antigen stimulation. The receptors were sampled from a human donor in good health (CMV status not recorded). Some clones in this sample may be carry-over from other donors' samples.

This clonotype was seen ten or more times. V gene TRBV12-3 or TRBV12-4 combines with J gene TRBJ2-7; D is unresolved. The CDR3 is 10 amino acids. Trimming removed 8 bases from V and 2 bases from J, with 4 bases in between. The CDR3 nucleotides read TGTGCCAGCGGAACCTACGAGCAGTACTTC. Protein product: CASGTYEQYF.

This chain connects TRBV2 to TRBJ2-7; unclear D gene. The V and J ends lost 5 bases and 4 bases respectively, with 15 bases between them. This CDR3 region has 14 residues. Germline V lookup: CDR1 SNHLY, CDR2 FYNNEI. The DNA of the CDR3 is TGTGCCAGCAGTCTAATAGCCTTAGGATACGAGCAGTACTTC. It translates to CASSLIALGYEQYF.

This clonotype was recorded at least ten times. The gene calls are TRBV7-2 and TRBJ2-1, with 7 positions matching TRBD2. Losses at the gene ends were 1 base for V and 2 bases for J; bases not matched to a gene: 2. The CDR3 sequence is 15 residues long. From germline, CDR1 is SGHTA and CDR2 FQGNSA. As DNA, the CDR3 is TGTGCCAGCAGCTTAGGGGGGGGGGCCTACAATGAGCAGTTCTTC. It codes for CASSLGGGAYNEQFF.

This clonotype appeared a few times. The rearrangement links TRBV10-2 to TRBJ2-3; 7 nucleotides align to TRBD2. The germline CDR1 and CDR2 sequences are WSHSY and SAAADI. This CDR3 spans 14 amino acids. The junction had 4 bases not matched to a gene; V was cut back by 6 bases and J by 1 base. The chain's CDR3 is CASSVGLGTDTQYF. For the CDR3, the DNA is TGCGCCAGCAGCGTCGGACTAGGCACAGATACGCAGTATTTT.

The CDR3 here is CASSNYHRGDTQYF. As DNA, the CDR3 is TGTGCCAGTAGTAACTATCACCGAGGAGATACGCAGTATTTT. The chain uses TRBV19 and TRBJ2-3; no firm D call. Trimming took off 4 bases at V and 5 bases at J, with 13 bases between the two ends. The germline V gene has CDR1 LNHDA and CDR2 SQIVND (reference sequence). The CDR3 extends over 14 amino acids. Full variable domain (outside the CDR3, taken from reference TRBV19 and TRBJ2-3): DGGITQSPKYLFRKEGQNVTLSCEQNLNHDAMYWYRQDPGQGLRLIYYSQIVNDFQKGDIAEGYSVSREKKESFPLTVTSAQKNPTAFYLCASSNYHRGDTQYFGPGTRLTVL.

This chain joins TRBV10-3 and TRBJ2-7, with D possibly TRBD2 on 6 matching bases. Trimming stripped 3 bases from V and 7 bases from J, with 16 bases between. CDR3 length: 14 amino acids. The V gene's germline CDR1 is ENHRY and CDR2 SYGVKD. The CDR3 loop is CAISEAAGRPEQYF. The CDR3 region has the DNA TGTGCCATCAGTGAAGCGGCGGGGAGGCCTGAGCAGTACTTC.

V usage is TRBV7-9 and J usage is TRBJ2-7, with 11 bases identical to TRBD2. Germline assignment: CDR1 SEHNR and CDR2 FQNEAQ (reference sequence). With 1 base clipped from V and 6 bases from J, the junction kept 2 bases outside the gene matches. This CDR3 comprises 14 residues. In DNA, the CDR3 is TGTGCCAGCAGCTTAGTTGGGACTAGCGGCGAGCAGTACTTC. The encoded protein is CASSLVGTSGEQYF. The variable domain in full, completed from reference TRBV7-9 and TRBJ2-7, reads DTGVSQNPRHKITKRGQNVTFRCDPISEHNRLYWYRQTLGQGPEFLTYFQNEAQLEKSRLLSDRFSAERPKGSFSTLEIQRTEQGDSAMYLCASSLVGTSGEQYFGPGTRLTVT.

This chain uses TRBV7-2 with TRBJ2-7; 8 bases are a match to TRBD2. Germline CDR1 is SGHTA and CDR2 is FQGNSA. The CDR3 runs 14 residues. V lost 3 bases and J lost 3; bases outside the gene matches: 4. CDR3 amino acids: CASSLVAGGYEQYF. The CDR3 DNA follows: TGTGCCAGCAGCTTGGTCGCGGGAGGCTACGAGCAGTACTTC.

This clonotype was seen a few times. This chain links TRBV7-8 with TRBJ2-3; D is perhaps TRBD1 (5 bases). V lost 2 bases to trimming and J lost 7 bases, with 16 bases between them. Germline V gene sequence: CDR1 SGHVS, CDR2 FQNEAQ. The CDR3 runs to 15 residues. CDR3 loop: CASSLSSGPFNTQYF. In DNA form, the CDR3 reads TGTGCCAGCAGCTTAAGCTCAGGGCCATTTAATACGCAGTATTTT.

This clonotype was picked up a small number of times. This chain uses TRBV18 with TRBJ1-5, with D possibly matching TRBD1 (5 bases). CDR1 is KGHSH, CDR2 LQKENI, per germline. V was cut by 5 bases and J by 7 bases, with 9 bases left in between. This CDR3 contains 12 residues. The CDR3 bases are TGTGCCAGCTCATCAGGGTCCCAGCCCCAGCATTTT. This encodes CASSSGSQPQHF.

V and J are TRBV18 and TRBJ2-3, with D possibly matching TRBD1 (6 bases). This CDR3 comprises 15 residues. V was clipped by 6 bases and J by 2 bases, with 15 bases between them. Germline assignment: CDR1 KGHSH and CDR2 LQKENI. CDR3 DNA: TGTGCCAGCTCCCCTAGGACAGTCTTCACAGATACGCAGTATTTT. It specifies CASSPRTVFTDTQYF.

This clonotype was picked up one time. The chain combines TRBV20-1 with TRBJ1-2; a possible D gene is TRBD1 (6 bases). Germline CDR1 reads DFQATT; CDR2 reads SNEGSKA (reference sequence). V was shortened by 2 bases and J by 5 bases, with 12 bases between the two germline ends. This CDR3 region has 13 residues. The CDR3 sequence: CSARLTGRYGYTF. The CDR3 region has the DNA TGCAGTGCTAGATTGACAGGACGTTATGGCTACACCTTC.

This clonotype was seen more than once but under ten times. V and J are TRBV20-1 and TRBJ2-2; no clear D gene. Looked up from germline, CDR1 is DFQATT and CDR2 is SNEGSKA (reference sequence). The CDR3 has 14 amino acids. Trimming removed 1 base at V and 2 bases at J, with 8 bases between. CDR3 DNA sequence: TGCAGTGCTAGAGGAGCCTCAAACACCGGGGAGCTGTTTTTT. It specifies CSARGASNTGELFF.

This clonotype was picked up one time. Here the CDR3 reads CASSPGTGVRQPQHF. In DNA, the CDR3 is TGTGCCAGCAGCCCCGGGACAGGGGTACGACAGCCCCAGCATTTT. This rearrangement joins TRBV7-2 to TRBJ1-5, with 10 positions matching TRBD1. Germline V gene sequence: CDR1 SGHTA, CDR2 FQGNSA. The length of the CDR3 is 15 residues. V shed 5 bases and J 7 bases; nucleotides not matched to a gene: 8.

The chain recombines TRBV11-2 with TRBJ1-6; TRBD1 is a possible D gene (5 bases). The CDR3 loop spans 15 amino acids. Per the germline V gene, CDR1 is SGHAT and CDR2 is FQNNGV. Trimming removed 6 bases from V and 7 bases from J, with 16 bases in between. The CDR3 region is CASRYPGRENSPLHF. CDR3 nucleotide sequence: TGTGCCAGCAGGTATCCGGGACGGGAAAATTCACCCCTCCACTTT. The full variable domain, with the rest looked up from reference TRBV11-2 and TRBJ1-6, is EAGVAQSPRYKIIEKRQSVAFWCNPISGHATLYWYQQILGQGPKLLIQFQNNGVVDDSQLPKDRFSAERLKGVDSTLKIQPAKLEDSAVYLCASRYPGRENSPLHFGNGTRLTVT.

The gene calls are TRBV2 and TRBJ2-1; D is unclear. Germline V gene data show CDR1 as SNHLY and CDR2 as FYNNEI. The CDR3 is 12 residues long. V gave up 6 bases and J gave up 7 bases, with 10 bases separating them. The CDR3 loop is CASSPSVNEQFF. CDR3 coding DNA: TGTGCCAGCAGCCCCTCGGTGAATGAGCAGTTCTTC.

The chain links TRBV11-1 to TRBJ2-7; D perhaps matches TRBD1 (6 bases). Trimming removed 2 bases at V and 0 bases at J, with 14 bases between. The germline V gene has CDR1 SGHAT and CDR2 FQDESV (reference sequence). The CDR3 is made up of 16 amino acids. CDR3 DNA sequence: TGTGCCAGCAGCTTAACCTTAACAGGGTCCTCCTACGAGCAGTACTTC. Translating gives CASSLTLTGSSYEQYF. The full variable domain, completed using reference TRBV11-1 and TRBJ2-7, is EAEVAQSPRYKITEKSQAVAFWCDPISGHATLYWYRQILGQGPELLVQFQDESVVDDSQLPKDRFSAERLKGVDSTLKIQPAELGDSAMYLCASSLTLTGSSYEQYFGPGTRLTVT.

This clonotype came up a few times. The chain combines TRBV12-3 or TRBV12-4 with TRBJ2-1, with D tentatively TRBD2 (7 bases). CDR3 length equals 10 residues. The V gene lost 6 bases and the J gene lost 15 bases, with 12 bases spanning the gap. The CDR3 reads CASSHREGFF. The CDR3 nucleotides read TGTGCCAGCAGCCACAGGGAGGGGTTCTTC.

This clonotype was observed a few times. The rearrangement uses TRBV4-1 and TRBJ2-7; TRBD2 matches at 10 bases. Germline assignment: CDR1 MGHRA and CDR2 YSYEKL. The CDR3 is 15 amino acids. The J segment lost 3 bases and the V segment lost 4 bases, leaving 6 bases of the junction unmatched. The CDR3 region has the DNA TGCGCCAGCAGCCCCGGACTAGCGGATGACTACGAGCAGTACTTC. Translating it yields CASSPGLADDYEQYF.